Detailed here is one T cell receptor beta chain. In the original processing: Nucleated cell number was recorded as an estimate derived from reference gene primer amplification. The assay was immunoSEQ multiplex PCR, and TCRdb's table has in-frame clones only and misses some. Clone size and V and J calls were adopted from that table, with D and trimming inferred from the DNA. The sample holds fewer than 40,000 clones, approximately 91% seen once. Germline V gives CDR1 LNHDA, CDR2 SQIVND (reference sequence). The CDR3 totals 14 residues. The germline V and J ends were trimmed by 4 bases and 2 bases, with 12 bases remaining between them. This entry belongs to a study of blood T cell repertoires in COVID-19.

The chain couples TRBV19 to TRBJ2-7, with a tentative D call TRBD1 (6 bases). The receptor comes from a man aged 70 or older with active COVID-19. Sequencing was done on a sample of peripheral blood. The CDR3: CASSTRDTTYEQYF. DNA of the CDR3: TGTGCCAGTAGTACACGGGACACCACCTACGAGCAGTACTTC.